A single sample is the source of the 6 T cell receptor beta chains below, sequenced in a study of blood T cell repertoires in COVID-19. Sequenced by immunoSEQ multiplex PCR; TCRdb stores in-frame clones only, minus some. The table includes 340,000 or so clones, around 90% detected once. Sequenced material: peripheral blood. Source of these receptors: a man aged 45 to 65 with active or convalescent COVID-19.

The chain carries TRBV5-1 and TRBJ2-7; 8 positions match TRBD2. CDR3 length: 15 residues. Germline V CDR1 and CDR2: SGHRS, YFSETQ. V lost 7 bases to trimming and J lost 2 bases; unmatched junction nucleotides: 11. The CDR3 sequence is CASGLGLAITYEQYF. CDR3 nucleotides: TGCGCCAGCGGATTAGGACTAGCCATTACCTACGAGCAGTACTTC.

The chain links TRBV5-1 to TRBJ2-1; 7 bases align to TRBD2. Trimming at V came to 7 bases and at J to 0 bases, leaving 7 bases not matched to a gene. This CDR3 region has 15 residues. From germline, CDR1 is SGHRS and CDR2 YFSETQ. DNA for the CDR3: TGCGCCAGCCACCCCGGGGGGAGCTCCTACAATGAGCAGTTCTTC. Its translation is CASHPGGSSYNEQFF.

The chain combines TRBV9 with TRBJ2-7, with D possibly TRBD2 on 5 matching bases. The CDR3 is 15 amino acids. The V end was cut by 2 bases, the J end by 3 bases, with 15 bases between. CDR1 is SGDLS and CDR2 is YYNGEE in the germline V gene. DNA for the CDR3: TGTGCCAGCAGCGTCGGTTGGAGGCGCGACTACGAGCAGTACTTC. The encoded protein is CASSVGWRRDYEQYF.

J is TRBJ2-1 and V is TRBV6-6; D might be TRBD2 (6 bases). CDR1 and CDR2 (germline): MNHNY, SVGAGI (reference sequence). This CDR3 has 14 amino acids. The V and J ends lost 5 bases and 7 bases respectively, with 15 bases between them. CDR3 amino acids: CASSHPGLTNEQFF. The CDR3 nucleotides read TGTGCCAGCAGTCACCCGGGACTCACTAATGAGCAGTTCTTC.

V gene TRBV28 combines with J gene TRBJ2-7, with 8 bases matching TRBD1. Per the germline V gene, CDR1 is MDHEN and CDR2 is SYDVKM. J gave up 6 bases and V 6 bases, and 7 bases lay outside the gene matches. The CDR3 sequence is 13 residues long. The CDR3 DNA reads as TGTGCCAGCAGGACTGCAGGGGGCCTCGAGCAGTACTTC. It translates to CASRTAGGLEQYF. The whole variable domain, filled in from reference TRBV28 and TRBJ2-7, reads DVKVTQSSRYLVKRTGEKVFLECVQDMDHENMFWYRQDPGLGLRLIYFSYDVKMKEKGDIPEGYSVSREKKERFSLILESASTNQTSMYLCASRTAGGLEQYFGPGTRLTVT.

This clone has only one observation. CDR3 in amino acids: CASSLTGGKGETQYF. CDR3 DNA: TGCGCCAGCAGCTTGACTGGCGGGAAGGGGGAGACCCAGTACTTC. The chain joins TRBV5-1 to TRBJ2-5; possibly TRBD2 for D (6 bases). The germline CDR1 and CDR2 sequences are SGHRS and YFSETQ. There are 15 residues in the CDR3. V lost 1 base, J lost 5 bases, and 15 bases lay in between.